The T cell receptor (beta chain) described here comes from a study of blood T cell repertoires in COVID-19. Study-level background: Nucleic acid was either cDNA or gDNA, and it came from T cells, B-cell-depleted T cells, or PBMCs.

The V gene lost 4 bases and the J gene lost 0 bases, with 9 bases spanning the gap. The CDR3 has 15 residues. Germline assignment: CDR1 MNHEY and CDR2 SVGAGI. Here immunoSEQ multiplex PCR was the method, and the copy in TCRdb shows in-frame clones only, minus some. The sample holds roughly 160,000 clones, roughly 86% seen once. The chain employs TRBV6-5 and TRBJ1-4; the D gene is possibly TRBD1 (5 bases). The clonotype comes from a man aged 18 to 35 with acute or convalescent COVID-19. The sequenced sample consisted of peripheral blood. CDR3 residues: CASSFRGATNEKLFF. The CDR3 coding sequence is TGTGCCAGCAGTTTCCGGGGGGCAACTAATGAAAAACTGTTTTTT.